These 7 T cell receptor beta chains were all obtained from the same sample, sequenced in a study of immune evolution from preneoplasia to lung adenocarcinoma. Clones were sequenced by immunoSEQ multiplex PCR, and TCRdb holds only the in-frame ones, with some missing. The profile shows about 40,000 clones, around 74% of them singletons. Sequencing used FFPE invasive lung adenocarcinoma tissue. The receptors here all came from a person aged 55 to 75 with lung adenocarcinoma.

This clone occurred a few times. The V call is TRBV5-1, the J call TRBJ2-2; TRBD2 is a possible D gene (5 bases). There are 15 residues in the CDR3. Trimming shortened V by 3 bases and J by 3 bases, and 12 bases separated the two germline ends. The germline V gene has CDR1 SGHRS and CDR2 YFSETQ. In nucleotides, the CDR3 is TGCGCCAGCAGCTATCGGACTTCTCACACCGGGGAGCTGTTTTTT. Encoded protein: CASSYRTSHTGELFF.

CDR3 residues: CSVGGPANTEAFF. CDR3 sequence (DNA): TGCAGCGTCGGAGGGCCAGCGAACACTGAAGCTTTCTTT. V gene TRBV29-1 combines with J gene TRBJ1-1; no definite D call. This CDR3 spans 13 amino acids. Germline-derived CDR1 and CDR2 are SQVTM and ANQGSEA. The V end was cut by 6 bases, the J end by 1 base, with 12 bases between.

CDR3 sequence reads: CAWSTGTVSNQPQHF. DNA for the CDR3: TGTGCCTGGAGTACCGGGACAGTCAGCAATCAGCCCCAGCATTTT. The rearrangement joins TRBV30 to TRBJ1-5; 7 bases are shared with TRBD1. Germline CDR1 is GTSNPN and CDR2 is SVGIG (reference sequence). The V gene end was trimmed by 2 bases and the J gene end by 1 base; junction bases not matched to a gene: 5. The CDR3 has 15 amino acids.

The chain has TRBV5-1 and TRBJ2-3; the D gene could be TRBD1 or TRBD2 (5 bases each). This CDR3 contains 15 residues. Trimming shortened V by 0 bases and J by 2 bases, and 10 bases separated the two germline ends. Germline V CDR1 and CDR2: SGHRS, YFSETQ. The CDR3 region is CASSLGGGTTDTQYF. DNA of the CDR3: TGCGCCAGCAGCTTGGGTGGGGGAACCACAGATACGCAGTATTTT.

The gene calls are TRBV6-5 and TRBJ2-7, with 7 bases that match TRBD2. From germline, CDR1 is MNHEY and CDR2 SVGAGI. The J segment lost 4 bases and the V segment lost 2 bases, leaving 5 bases of the junction unmatched. The CDR3 is made up of 14 amino acids. The CDR3, as DNA: TGTGCCAGCAGTTACAGGCGGGAGATTTACGAGCAGTACTTC. This encodes CASSYRREIYEQYF.

This clone appeared once. J is TRBJ2-7 and V is TRBV6-6, with 9 bases fitting TRBD2. There are 15 residues in the CDR3. Germline trimming cut 4 bases from V and 2 bases from J; bases unmatched to any gene: 6. Germline CDR1 is MNHNY and CDR2 is SVGAGI (reference sequence). CDR3 sequence reads: CASSSPTSGTYEQYF. The CDR3, as DNA: TGTGCCAGCAGTTCCCCGACTAGCGGCACCTACGAGCAGTACTTC.

The gene calls are TRBV6-5 and TRBJ1-2; D not resolved. Trimming removed 6 bases at V and 0 bases at J, with 11 bases between. This CDR3 contains 14 residues. Germline CDR1 and CDR2: MNHEY and SVGAGI. The CDR3 protein is CASRTLSSNYGYTF. CDR3 bases: TGTGCCAGCAGGACCCTATCATCTAACTATGGCTACACCTTC.